These 2 T cell receptor beta chains were all obtained from the same sample, sequenced in a study of blood T cell repertoires in COVID-19. Sequenced by immunoSEQ multiplex PCR; TCRdb stores in-frame clones only, minus some. The data contain 250,000 to 300,000 clones, under 90% of them seen just once; the ten biggest clones take up over 8.5%. Specimen: peripheral blood. The receptors derive from a woman aged 25 to 39 with COVID-19, enrolled during active disease.

This clone was seen more than once but under ten times. This sequence joins TRBV2 and TRBJ1-1, with a weak D call TRBD1 (5 bases). Per germline, CDR1 SNHLY and CDR2 FYNNEI. This CDR3 has 13 amino acids. The ends were cut back, 6 bases at V and 6 bases at J, with 14 bases in the middle. CDR3 region: CASRFGAGAEAFF. DNA of the CDR3: TGTGCCAGCAGGTTTGGCGCGGGGGCTGAAGCTTTCTTT.

The rearrangement links TRBV10-3 to TRBJ2-5, with D possibly matching TRBD2 (6 bases). The CDR3 is 14 residues long. The germline V and J ends were trimmed by 1 base and 5 bases, with 11 bases remaining between them. CDR1 and CDR2 (germline): ENHRY, SYGVKD. DNA of the CDR3: TGTGCCATCAGTGAGTGGGGGGTGAGTGAGACCCAGTACTTC. Translated, it gives CAISEWGVSETQYF.